These T cell receptor beta chains were read from a single sample in a study of regulatory T cells in long-lasting Graves disease. TCRdb passed the multiplex PCR reads through MiXCR, listing each CDR3 protein once. Among just over 600,000 distinct CDR3 sequences listed, less than 20% were seen once. The same data also contributed to another study, on T cells in Graves' hyperthyroidism and ophthalmopathy.

The sequencing here drew on peripheral blood mononuclear cells (PBMCs), taken at new diagnosis, from a patient treated with antithyroid drugs. These receptors were collected from a woman aged 25 to 39 with Graves disease. Both conserved end residues are part of each CDR3. A D gene is named only where the DNA matches it firmly. Size is stated for part of the rows, as once, few or many counts, or as a class when the clone is expanded.

J gene: TRBJ2-2
clone size: many
D gene: -
V gene: TRBV24-1
CDR3 DNA: TGTGCCACCAGTGATTTGTTCTCGGCGACGAACACCGGGGAGCTGTTTTTT
CDR3 protein: CATSDLFSATNTGELFF

J gene: TRBJ2-1
clone size: many
D gene: TRBD1
V gene: TRBV7-2
CDR3 DNA: TGTGCCAGCAGCCCCCCAGGGGGTTCCTACAATGAGCAGTTCTTC
CDR3 protein: CASSPPGGSYNEQFF

J gene: TRBJ2-1
clone size: many
D gene: TRBD2
V gene: TRBV7-9
CDR3 DNA: TGTGCCAGCAGTTTTTGGACGGGAGGGCCAGGTAATGAGCAGTTCTTC
CDR3 protein: CASSFWTGGPGNEQFF

J gene: TRBJ1-2
clone size: many
D gene: -
V gene: TRBV5-1
CDR3 DNA: TGCGCCAGCAGCCCGGGACCTACATATGGCTACACCTTC
CDR3 protein: CASSPGPTYGYTF

J gene: TRBJ2-5
clone size: -
D gene: TRBD1
V gene: TRBV12-3/TRBV12-4
CDR3 DNA: TGTGCCAGCTCACCCCGGACAGGGGGCCGAGAGACCCAGTACTTC
CDR3 protein: CASSPRTGGRETQYF

J gene: TRBJ2-7
clone size: -
D gene: -
V gene: TRBV7-9
CDR3 DNA: TGTGCCAGCAGCTCCCCCTCTCATCGTTTTGACGAGCAGTACTTC
CDR3 protein: CASSSPSHRFDEQYF

J gene: TRBJ1-1
clone size: few
D gene: TRBD1
V gene: TRBV5-1
CDR3 DNA: TGCGCCAGCAGCTCCGGACAGGGAAGTAACACTGCGGAAGCTTTCTTT
CDR3 protein: CASSSGQGSNTAEAFF

J gene: TRBJ1-1
clone size: few
D gene: -
V gene: TRBV20-1
CDR3 DNA: TGCAGTGCTAGAACCCCCGCAGGAACCACTGAAGCTTTCTTT
CDR3 protein: CSARTPAGTTEAFF

J gene: TRBJ1-2
clone size: -
D gene: TRBD1
V gene: TRBV30
CDR3 DNA: TGTGCCTGGAGTGGTGGACAGGGCGGCTACACCTTC
CDR3 protein: CAWSGGQGGYTF

J gene: TRBJ1-6
clone size: -
D gene: -
V gene: TRBV5-6
CDR3 DNA: TGTGCCAGCAGCCCGGAGACGGGTTCACCCCTCCACTTT
CDR3 protein: CASSPETGSPLHF

J gene: TRBJ2-4
clone size: -
D gene: -
V gene: TRBV7-9
CDR3 DNA: TGTGCCAGCAGCCTAATGGGGGAGCCCACGAAGTACTTC
CDR3 protein: CASSLMGEPTKYF

J gene: TRBJ2-1
clone size: -
D gene: -
V gene: TRBV28
CDR3 DNA: TGTGCCAGCAGTGCCGGGCCTTACTACAATGAGCAGTTCTTC
CDR3 protein: CASSAGPYYNEQFF

J gene: TRBJ2-7
clone size: -
D gene: TRBD2
V gene: TRBV5-1
CDR3 DNA: TGCGCCAGCAGCTTGACCGGGACTAGGGAAAGGAACGAGCAGTACTTC
CDR3 protein: CASSLTGTRERNEQYF

J gene: TRBJ2-2
clone size: many
D gene: -
V gene: TRBV11-3
CDR3 DNA: TGTGCCAGCAGCGTCACAACAACCGGGGAGCTGTTTTTT
CDR3 protein: CASSVTTTGELFF

J gene: TRBJ2-6
clone size: -
D gene: TRBD1
V gene: TRBV7-2
CDR3 DNA: TGTGCCAGCAGCTCCCAGGGGGTGGCTGGGGCCAACGTCCTGACTTTC
CDR3 protein: CASSSQGVAGANVLTF

J gene: TRBJ1-2
clone size: few
D gene: -
V gene: TRBV3-1
CDR3 DNA: TGTGCCAGCAGCCTTGGGGGCACTAGGTATGGCTACACCTTC
CDR3 protein: CASSLGGTRYGYTF